These T cell receptor beta chains were read from a single sample in a study of blood T cell repertoires in COVID-19. Some clones are missing from TCRdb's copy, which holds only in-frame ones; the method was immunoSEQ multiplex PCR. The repertoire holds 300,000 to 400,000 clones, 70% to 90% seen once, with 3% in the top ten. Sample: peripheral blood. These receptors all stem from a woman aged 25 to 39 with COVID-19, enrolled during active disease. The CDR3 runs from the conserved cysteine through the conserved F or W. Fields, in order: clone size, D gene, J gene, V gene, CDR3 DNA, CDR3 protein. The D gene is left open where the match is weak. Expanded clones get a size class; other rows say once, few or many, or leave the size out.

once,.,TRBJ1-4,TRBV7-2,TGTGCCAGCAGCTTTGGGGGCGCACTAGAAAAACTGTTTTTT,CASSFGGALEKLFF
.,TRBD1,TRBJ2-6,TRBV13,TGTGCCAGCAGCTTACAGGGGGTGGCTGGGGCCAACGTCCTGACTTTC,CASSLQGVAGANVLTF
.,.,TRBJ1-1,TRBV6-5,TGTGCCAGCAGTTGGACACTCGAGAACACTGAAGCTTTCTTT,CASSWTLENTEAFF
.,TRBD1,TRBJ2-7,TRBV6-2/TRBV6-3,TGTGCCAGCAGTTACCCTAGACAGGGAACCTACGAGCAGTACTTC,CASSYPRQGTYEQYF
.,.,TRBJ1-5,TRBV3-1/TRBV3-2,TGTGCCAGCAGCCAAGATCAGGGTCAGCCCCAGCATTTT,CASSQDQGQPQHF
.,.,TRBJ1-5,TRBV7-9,TGTGCCAGCAGCTTTACAGGCAATCAGCCCCAGCATTTT,CASSFTGNQPQHF
.,TRBD1,TRBJ1-1,TRBV7-2,TGTGCCAGCAGCTTAGCCACAGGGGGAATCACTGAAGCTTTCTTT,CASSLATGGITEAFF
few,TRBD2,TRBJ2-7,TRBV4-1,TGCGCCAGCAGCCAAGCAGGTCCGCTAGCGGGAGGGTACGAGCAGTACTTC,CASSQAGPLAGGYEQYF
.,.,TRBJ2-7,TRBV10-2,TGCGCCAGCAGTGTTCCGGGGTCCTACGAGCAGTACTTC,CASSVPGSYEQYF
.,TRBD1,TRBJ1-5,TRBV7-8,TGTGCCAGCAGCTTAGGGTCTGGGACAGGGTTAGGGGACAATCAGCCCCAGCATTTT,CASSLGSGTGLGDNQPQHF
.,TRBD1,TRBJ1-2,TRBV19,TGTGCCAGTACCGCTGGACAGGGGGCGCACACCTTC,CASTAGQGAHTF
.,.,TRBJ2-5,TRBV9,TGTGCCAGCGGAAAGGGGCATCAAGAGACCCAGTACTTC,CASGKGHQETQYF
.,.,TRBJ1-4,TRBV18,TGTGCCAGCTCACCCATGACCTCCGCGGGGTCTAATGAAAAACTGTTTTTT,CASSPMTSAGSNEKLFF
once,TRBD1,TRBJ2-2,TRBV24-1,TGTGCCACCAGTGATTTAAACAGGGGGCCCGGGGAGCTGTTTTTT,CATSDLNRGPGELFF
.,.,TRBJ1-5,TRBV29-1,TGCAGCGTTGGGTTGCAGGTTAATCAGCCCCAGCATTTT,CSVGLQVNQPQHF
.,TRBD1,TRBJ1-3,TRBV7-2,TGTGCCAGCAGCTGGACAGGACTTGTGAGCTCTGGAAACACCATATATTTT,CASSWTGLVSSGNTIYF
.,TRBD1,TRBJ1-2,TRBV5-1,TGCGCCAGCAGCCTGGGACAGGATTATGGCTACACCTTC,CASSLGQDYGYTF
.,TRBD1,TRBJ1-1,TRBV2,TGTGCCAGCAGTGGACAGGGAAACACTGAAGCTTTCTTT,CASSGQGNTEAFF
.,.,TRBJ1-1,TRBV6-5,TGTGCCAGCAGTTATGGGCAAGGGGTCGCTGAAGCTTTCTTT,CASSYGQGVAEAFF
once,TRBD1,TRBJ2-7,TRBV7-9,TGTGCCACAGCCGGACAGGGGACCTACGAGCAGTACTTC,CATAGQGTYEQYF
.,.,TRBJ2-7,TRBV6-2/TRBV6-3,TGTGCCAGCAGTACCCTTCTAGGGGGATCCGACGAGCAGTACTTC,CASSTLLGGSDEQYF
once,TRBD1,TRBJ1-1,TRBV18,TGTGCCAGCTCACCGACGACAGGGGGGAACACTGAAGCTTTCTTT,CASSPTTGGNTEAFF
.,.,TRBJ2-1,TRBV9,TGTGCCAGCAGCTCCGACCGCCGGGACTCCAGCTCCTACAATGAGCAGTTCTTC,CASSSDRRDSSSYNEQFF
.,TRBD2,TRBJ2-5,TRBV28,TGTGCCAGCAGTTCCACGGGACTAGGATCGGAGACCCAGTACTTC,CASSSTGLGSETQYF
.,TRBD1,TRBJ2-7,TRBV19,TGTGCCAGTAGTATCGACAGGGGGAACTCCTACGAGCAGTACTTC,CASSIDRGNSYEQYF
.,.,TRBJ2-7,TRBV6-5,TGTGCCAGCCGGGGCAGGGGGGCCTACGAGCAGTACTTC,CASRGRGAYEQYF
once,TRBD1,TRBJ1-1,TRBV6-2/TRBV6-3,TGTGCCAGCAGTTACGGGACAGGGACTGAAGCTTTCTTT,CASSYGTGTEAFF
.,TRBD1,TRBJ1-2,TRBV11-2,TGTGCCAGCAGCTCGGGACAGGGGACCTATGGCTACACCTTC,CASSSGQGTYGYTF
.,.,TRBJ1-4,TRBV27,TGTGCCAGCAGTTCCGACCCAGTTCGGGATGAAAAACTGTTTTTT,CASSSDPVRDEKLFF
.,TRBD1,TRBJ1-2,TRBV27,TGTGCCAGCAGTTTATCCCACCCAGGACAGGGCGGGTACGGTGGCTACACCTTC,CASSLSHPGQGGYGGYTF
.,TRBD2,TRBJ2-3,TRBV4-1,TGCGCCAGCAGTCCGTTAGCGGGAGGGAGCACAGATACGCAGTATTTT,CASSPLAGGSTDTQYF
.,TRBD1,TRBJ1-3,TRBV9,TGTGCCAGCAGCTTATTAGGACAGGGGGCAAGTGGAAACACCATATATTTT,CASSLLGQGASGNTIYF
.,TRBD2,TRBJ2-5,TRBV6-2/TRBV6-3,TGTGCCAGCAGTTTCTCCCCCGGGGGGGAAGAGACCCAGTACTTC,CASSFSPGGEETQYF
once,TRBD1,TRBJ2-2,TRBV6-2/TRBV6-3,TGTGCCAGCAGTTACTCCGACAGGGCCCTCCACACCGGGGAGCTGTTTTTT,CASSYSDRALHTGELFF
.,.,TRBJ1-1,TRBV12-5,TGTGCTAGTGGTTTGGTAAGGGGCACTGAAGCTTTCTTT,CASGLVRGTEAFF
.,.,TRBJ2-2,TRBV3-1/TRBV3-2,TGTGCCAGCAGCCAAGATCGCGTTTACACCGGGGAGCTGTTTTTT,CASSQDRVYTGELFF
.,.,TRBJ1-6,TRBV6-5,TGTGCCAGCAACCTCCAGGCTGGGTATAATTCACCCCTCCACTTT,CASNLQAGYNSPLHF
once,.,TRBJ1-4,TRBV7-8,TGTGCCAGCAGCTTATTTCGAGCCAATGAAAAACTGTTTTTT,CASSLFRANEKLFF
.,.,TRBJ2-2,TRBV6-5,TGTGCCAGCAGTCGGGACTCCCTGGGCACCGGGGAGCTGTTTTTT,CASSRDSLGTGELFF
.,TRBD2,TRBJ2-1,TRBV7-6,TGTGCCAGCAGCTTAGCACTAGCGGGACGCAACAATGAGCAGTTCTTC,CASSLALAGRNNEQFF
few,.,TRBJ1-5,TRBV19,TGTGCCAGTAGTATATGGGGGGATGAGCAGCCCCAGCATTTT,CASSIWGDEQPQHF
.,TRBD2,TRBJ2-2,TRBV5-1,TGCGCCAGCAGCCCTCTCCGGGGGGGGAACACCGGGGAGCTGTTTTTT,CASSPLRGGNTGELFF
.,TRBD1,TRBJ1-4,TRBV7-2,TGTGCCAGCAGCCCTAGGACAGGGGGCGGTGAAAAACTGTTTTTT,CASSPRTGGGEKLFF
.,.,TRBJ2-3,TRBV5-6,TGTGCCAGCAGCTTGGTGGTGAGCGGCGCAGATACGCAGTATTTT,CASSLVVSGADTQYF
.,TRBD1,TRBJ2-1,TRBV5-5,TGTGCCAGCAGCCGGGACAGGGACAATGAGCAGTTCTTC,CASSRDRDNEQFF
.,.,TRBJ1-1,TRBV3-1/TRBV3-2,TGTGCCAGCAGCCAAGCAGGGAATGAAGCTTTCTTT,CASSQAGNEAFF
.,.,TRBJ1-1,TRBV5-1,TGCGCCACCCATACGGGACACCCGAACACTGAAGCTTTCTTT,CATHTGHPNTEAFF
.,TRBD1,TRBJ1-1,TRBV18,TGTGCCAGCTCACCACAAACGACAGGGGGCAGCTATCAGGCTTTCTTT,CASSPQTTGGSYQAFF